The rows below give T cell receptor beta chains drawn from one sample of a study of T cells in Graves' hyperthyroidism and ophthalmopathy. Using its own MiXCR run on the multiplex PCR reads, TCRdb lists one record per CDR3 protein. The sample records around 240,000 distinct CDR3 sequences, about 15% being singletons. Sequenced: blood. The receptors shown here come from a middle-aged woman with Graves' hyperthyroidism that later progressed to Graves' ophthalmopathy. Both conserved end residues are part of each CDR3. The order of the fields is J gene, V gene, D gene, clone size, CDR3 length, CDR3 protein, CDR3 DNA. The D gene is left open where the match is weak. Clone size is given for some rows only: seen once, a few or many times, or a class if the clone is expanded.

J gene: TRBJ2-5; V gene: TRBV7-3; D gene: -; clone size: many; CDR3 length: 14; CDR3 protein: CASSQTTESETQYF; CDR3 DNA: TGTGCCAGCAGCCAAACGACAGAAAGCGAGACCCAGTACTTC
J gene: TRBJ2-7; V gene: TRBV11-3; D gene: TRBD1; clone size: many; CDR3 length: 13; CDR3 protein: CASSLGQNYEQYF; CDR3 DNA: TGTGCCAGCAGCTTGGGACAGAACTACGAGCAGTACTTC
J gene: TRBJ2-4; V gene: TRBV6-1; D gene: -; clone size: -; CDR3 length: 13; CDR3 protein: CASSDTERNIQYF; CDR3 DNA: TGTGCCAGCAGTGACACGGAGAGGAACATTCAGTACTTC
J gene: TRBJ2-3; V gene: TRBV4-1; D gene: -; clone size: many; CDR3 length: 16; CDR3 protein: CASSQVNLVSTDTQYF; CDR3 DNA: TGCGCCAGCAGCCAAGTGAACTTAGTTAGCACAGATACGCAGTATTTT
J gene: TRBJ2-7; V gene: TRBV12-3/TRBV12-4; D gene: TRBD2; clone size: -; CDR3 length: 15; CDR3 protein: CASSLRTSGSCEQYF; CDR3 DNA: TGTGCCAGCAGTCTTAGGACTAGCGGATCCTGCGAGCAGTACTTC
J gene: TRBJ2-7; V gene: TRBV29-1; D gene: TRBD2; clone size: once; CDR3 length: 12; CDR3 protein: CSISGTSYEQYF; CDR3 DNA: TGCAGCATTTCCGGGACTAGCTACGAGCAGTACTTC
J gene: TRBJ2-7; V gene: TRBV7-2; D gene: -; clone size: many; CDR3 length: 14; CDR3 protein: CASSLVGGVAEQYF; CDR3 DNA: TGTGCCAGCAGCTTAGTAGGTGGGGTGGCCGAGCAGTACTTC
J gene: TRBJ1-1; V gene: TRBV7-8; D gene: -; clone size: -; CDR3 length: 16; CDR3 protein: CASSNSVLGLLTEAFF; CDR3 DNA: TGTGCCAGCAGCAACTCCGTGCTGGGGCTCCTCACTGAAGCTTTCTTT
J gene: TRBJ2-1; V gene: TRBV20-1; D gene: TRBD2; clone size: many; CDR3 length: 14; CDR3 protein: CTQRRTSGDIEQFF; CDR3 DNA: TGCACCCAACGCCGGACTAGCGGAGATATTGAGCAGTTCTTC
J gene: TRBJ1-4; V gene: TRBV5-5; D gene: TRBD1; clone size: few; CDR3 length: 17; CDR3 protein: CASSLVGQGFANEKLFF; CDR3 DNA: TGTGCCAGCAGCTTGGTGGGACAGGGGTTCGCTAATGAAAAACTGTTTTTT
J gene: TRBJ2-3; V gene: TRBV29-1; D gene: -; clone size: -; CDR3 length: 10; CDR3 protein: CSGLGDTQYF; CDR3 DNA: TGCAGCGGCTTAGGGGATACGCAGTATTTT
J gene: TRBJ1-5; V gene: TRBV12-3/TRBV12-4; D gene: -; clone size: -; CDR3 length: 14; CDR3 protein: CASSLIGFNQPQHF; CDR3 DNA: TGTGCCAGCAGTTTAATTGGGTTTAATCAGCCCCAGCATTTT
J gene: TRBJ1-4; V gene: TRBV5-1; D gene: TRBD1; clone size: many; CDR3 length: 17; CDR3 protein: CASSPGQGKATNEKLFF; CDR3 DNA: TGCGCCAGCAGCCCGGGACAGGGGAAAGCAACTAATGAAAAACTGTTTTTT
J gene: TRBJ2-7; V gene: TRBV6-1; D gene: TRBD2; clone size: many; CDR3 length: 13; CDR3 protein: CASSRDYSYEQYF; CDR3 DNA: TGTGCCAGCAGTCGGGACTACTCCTACGAGCAGTACTTC
J gene: TRBJ2-1; V gene: TRBV4-1; D gene: TRBD2; clone size: -; CDR3 length: 18; CDR3 protein: CASSQGPGTSGRAKEQFF; CDR3 DNA: TGCGCCAGCAGCCAGGGTCCCGGGACTAGCGGGAGGGCAAAAGAGCAGTTCTTC
J gene: TRBJ2-6; V gene: TRBV7-2; D gene: -; clone size: -; CDR3 length: 17; CDR3 protein: CASSLDPVVAGTNVLTF; CDR3 DNA: TGTGCCAGCAGCTTAGATCCGGTGGTAGCTGGGACCAACGTCCTGACTTTC